This T cell receptor beta chain stems from a study of cytomegalovirus exposure and HLA in healthy donors. Per the germline V gene, CDR1 is MNHEY and CDR2 is SMNVEV (reference sequence). This CDR3 contains 15 residues. V lost 6 bases to trimming and J lost 0 bases, with 11 bases between them. Amplification used 60 Vbeta primers and 13 Jbeta primers. TCRdb keeps only in-frame clones here, not all; method: immunoSEQ multiplex PCR. The sample consists of some 110,000 clones, less than 85% of them appearing once. Sequenced material: PBMCs. The chain has TRBV27 and TRBJ1-4; D is unresolved. The receptor comes from a man aged 35 to 55 in good health and CMV-seropositive. CDR3 region: CASSELGATNEKLFF. CDR3 DNA: TGTGCCAGCAGCGAGTTGGGAGCAACTAATGAAAAACTGTTTTTT.